The 11 T cell receptor beta chains below were found in one sample sequenced in a study of blood T cell repertoires in COVID-19. Data came from immunoSEQ multiplex PCR; TCRdb stores just in-frame clones and leaves some out. The table includes roughly 170,000 clones, roughly 84% detected once. The sequenced material came from PBMCs or T cells enriched from blood (not recorded which). The receptors here all came from a man in his sixties who had recovered from COVID-19.

The chain recombines TRBV5-1 with TRBJ1-4, with 7 bases lining up with TRBD1. CDR3 length equals 15 residues. Germline values: CDR1 SGHRS, CDR2 YFSETQ. Trimming cost V 4 bases and J 5 bases; bases outside gene matches: 8. This chain's CDR3 is CASSGGTGVNEKLFF. CDR3 DNA: TGCGCCAGCAGCGGAGGAACAGGGGTAAATGAAAAACTGTTTTTT.

The V and J genes are TRBV9 and TRBJ2-1, with unresolved D. Trimming stripped 0 bases from V and 4 bases from J, with 5 bases between. This CDR3 is built from 13 residues. The germline CDR1 and CDR2 sequences are SGDLS and YYNGEE. This chain's CDR3 is CASSVAPYNEQFF. CDR3 DNA: TGTGCCAGCAGCGTAGCCCCATACAATGAGCAGTTCTTC. Complete variable domain (other parts from reference TRBV9 and TRBJ2-1): DSGVTQTPKHLITATGQRVTLRCSPRSGDLSVYWYQQSLDQGLQFLIQYYNGEERAKGNILERFSAQQFPDLHSELNLSSLELGDSALYFCASSVAPYNEQFFGPGTRLTVL.

This chain connects TRBV3-1 (or the pseudogene TRBV3-2) to TRBJ2-7; 10 nucleotides align to TRBD2. Germline loops: CDR1 LGHDT, CDR2 YNNKEL (reference sequence). The junction had 17 bases not matched to a gene; V was cut back by 3 bases and J by 6 bases. The CDR3 loop spans 18 amino acids. The CDR3 sequence: CASSHMSRGLAGASEQYF. CDR3 bases: TGTGCCAGCAGCCATATGTCTCGGGGCCTAGCGGGAGCTTCCGAGCAGTACTTC.

This clone was recorded a few times. The chain links TRBV7-8 to TRBJ1-1; 9 bases fit TRBD1. CDR3 length: 15 amino acids. After removal of 5 bases from V and 1 base from J, the junction contained 5 bases not matched to a gene. Germline V lookup: CDR1 SGHVS, CDR2 FQNEAQ. CDR3 residues: CASSRDRVKNTEAFF. Written as DNA, the CDR3 is TGTGCCAGCAGCCGGGACAGGGTAAAGAACACTGAAGCTTTCTTT.

This clone appeared a single time. J is TRBJ1-5 and V is TRBV9; D not resolved. Per germline, CDR1 SGDLS and CDR2 YYNGEE. Trimming removed 3 bases from V and 3 bases from J, with 10 bases in between. The CDR3 spans 14 residues. The CDR3 bases are TGTGCCAGCAGCGAGGGAGAGGTCAATCAGCCCCAGCATTTT. This encodes CASSEGEVNQPQHF.

The gene calls are TRBV29-1 and TRBJ1-2, with a weak D call TRBD1 (6 bases). The CDR3 has 14 residues. In germline, CDR1 is SQVTM, CDR2 ANQGSEA. The V and J ends lost 1 base and 6 bases respectively, with 15 bases between them. CDR3 in amino acids: CSVEGTVEGDGYTF. In DNA form, the CDR3 reads TGCAGCGTTGAAGGCACGGTAGAGGGGGATGGCTACACCTTC.

The V gene is TRBV11-2, the J gene TRBJ2-7; D remains ambiguous. This CDR3 is 12 amino acids long. The V and J ends lost 5 bases and 7 bases respectively, with 12 bases between them. Germline V gene data show CDR1 as SGHAT and CDR2 as FQNNGV. The CDR3 spells CASSLSPREQYF. The DNA for the CDR3 is TGTGCCAGCAGCCTTTCCCCTAGGGAGCAGTACTTC.

The V call is TRBV11-2, the J call TRBJ2-2; TRBD2 aligns across 13 bases. The CDR3 spans 17 residues. V was pared by 1 base and J by 7 bases, with 6 bases of the junction left unmatched. From germline, CDR1 is SGHAT and CDR2 FQNNGV. The CDR3: CASSLGLAGGSVGELFF. CDR3 bases: TGTGCCAGCAGCTTAGGACTAGCGGGAGGATCAGTCGGGGAGCTGTTTTTT. The variable domain in full, with the rest retrieved from reference TRBV11-2 and TRBJ2-2, is EAGVAQSPRYKIIEKRQSVAFWCNPISGHATLYWYQQILGQGPKLLIQFQNNGVVDDSQLPKDRFSAERLKGVDSTLKIQPAKLEDSAVYLCASSLGLAGGSVGELFFGEGSRLTVL.

This sequence joins TRBV15 and TRBJ2-7; a weak D match, TRBD2 (6 bases). The V end was cut by 0 bases, the J end by 8 bases, with 14 bases between. There are 14 residues in the CDR3. Germline V gives CDR1 LNHNV, CDR2 YYDKDF (reference sequence). CDR3 DNA sequence: TGTGCCACCAGCAGAGAGAGGAGGGGACCTCAGCAGTACTTC. It translates to CATSRERRGPQQYF.

The genes are TRBV6-5 and TRBJ2-7; tentative D call: TRBD1 (5 bases). This CDR3 has 15 residues. V was trimmed by 5 bases and J by 1 base, leaving 15 bases between them. Germline loops: CDR1 MNHEY, CDR2 SVGAGI. CDR3 sequence (DNA): TGTGCCAGCAGTCCAGGGTTATCAACTTCCTACGAGCAGTACTTC. Its protein is CASSPGLSTSYEQYF.

The rearrangement uses TRBV2 and TRBJ2-7; TRBD1 is a possible D gene (6 bases). Germline values: CDR1 SNHLY, CDR2 FYNNEI. The CDR3 extends over 11 amino acids. The CDR3 nucleotides are TGTGCAGAAGGGGGACCCTACGAGCAGTACTTC. It specifies CAEGGPYEQYF.